The rows below give T cell receptor beta chains drawn from one sample of a study of shared clonotypes between healthy human individuals. The table came from immunoSEQ multiplex PCR; TCRdb's copy has only in-frame clones and leaves some out. The repertoire includes around 1.1 million clones, 70% to 80% of them detected once, and 0.85% to 1% sits in the top ten. Sequencing was performed on memory CD4+ T cells from PBMCs. The receptors were sampled from a man aged 18 to 29 in good health. Some clones in this sample may be carry-over from other donors' samples. CDR3s include the opening cysteine and the closing phenylalanine or tryptophan. The D gene is left open where the match is weak. A row's size may be missing; if present it is once, few, many or a size class.

D,length,size,V,J,CDR3,DNA
-,15,-,TRBV7-2,TRBJ2-7,CASSPGRADYGEQYF,TGTGCCAGCAGCCCGGGACGGGCTGACTATGGGGAGCAGTACTTC
TRBD2,15,-,TRBV2,TRBJ2-1,CASSPGTRSLREQFF,TGTGCCAGCAGCCCCGGGACTAGGAGTTTGCGGGAGCAGTTCTTC
-,14,-,TRBV5-1,TRBJ2-1,CASSLAPGVNEQFF,TGCGCCAGCAGCTTGGCCCCGGGGGTCAATGAGCAGTTCTTC
-,16,-,TRBV9,TRBJ1-4,CASSAGTLATNEKLFF,TGTGCCAGCAGCGCGGGGACTCTAGCAACTAATGAAAAACTGTTTTTT
TRBD2,14,once,TRBV5-1,TRBJ2-7,CASSPTSGSYEQYF,TGCGCCAGCAGCCCCACTAGCGGGTCCTACGAGCAGTACTTC
-,18,-,TRBV11-3,TRBJ2-7,CASSSRMARDDSSYEQYF,TGTGCCAGCAGCTCTAGGATGGCTCGGGACGACAGCTCCTACGAGCAGTACTTC
-,12,-,TRBV9,TRBJ2-7,CASTYNSYEQYF,TGTGCCAGCACCTACAACTCTTACGAGCAGTACTTC
TRBD2,15,-,TRBV5-1,TRBJ2-7,CASSPRTSGPYEQYF,TGCGCCAGCAGCCCACGGACTAGCGGGCCTTACGAGCAGTACTTC
-,13,once,TRBV27,TRBJ1-1,CASSAQANTEAFF,TGTGCCAGCAGTGCGCAGGCCAACACTGAAGCTTTCTTT
-,14,-,TRBV7-8,TRBJ2-7,CASSLARTPSEQYF,TGTGCCAGCAGCTTAGCGAGGACGCCATCCGAGCAGTACTTC
-,17,-,TRBV4-2,TRBJ2-1,CASSQALNKHYSGEQFF,TGTGCCAGCAGCCAAGCCTTGAACAAACACTACAGTGGTGAGCAGTTCTTC